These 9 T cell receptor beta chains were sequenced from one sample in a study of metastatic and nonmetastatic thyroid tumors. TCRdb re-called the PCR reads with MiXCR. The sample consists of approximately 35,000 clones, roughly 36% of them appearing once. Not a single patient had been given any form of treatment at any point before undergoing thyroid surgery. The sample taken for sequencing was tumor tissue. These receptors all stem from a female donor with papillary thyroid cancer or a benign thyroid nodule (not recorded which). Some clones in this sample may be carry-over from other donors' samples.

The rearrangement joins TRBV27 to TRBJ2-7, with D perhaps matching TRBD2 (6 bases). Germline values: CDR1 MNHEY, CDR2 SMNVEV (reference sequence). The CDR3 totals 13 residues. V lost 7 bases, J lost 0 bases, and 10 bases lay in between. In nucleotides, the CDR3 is TGTGCCAGCAAACGGGGGAGCTCCTACGAGCAGTACTTC. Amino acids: CASKRGSSYEQYF.

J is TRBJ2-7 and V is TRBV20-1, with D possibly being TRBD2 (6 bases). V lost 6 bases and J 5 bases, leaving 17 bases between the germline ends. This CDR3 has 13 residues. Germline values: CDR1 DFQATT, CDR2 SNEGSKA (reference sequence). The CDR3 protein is CSARPGPGDEQYF. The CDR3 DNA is TGCAGTGCCCGACCAGGGCCGGGGGACGAGCAGTACTTC.

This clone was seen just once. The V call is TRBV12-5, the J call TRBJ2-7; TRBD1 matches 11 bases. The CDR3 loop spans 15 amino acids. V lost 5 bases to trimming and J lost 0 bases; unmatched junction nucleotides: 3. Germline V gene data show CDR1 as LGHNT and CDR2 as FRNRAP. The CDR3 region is CASGRGTGGSYEQYF. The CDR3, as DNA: TGTGCTAGTGGTCGTGGGACAGGGGGCTCCTACGAGCAGTACTTC.

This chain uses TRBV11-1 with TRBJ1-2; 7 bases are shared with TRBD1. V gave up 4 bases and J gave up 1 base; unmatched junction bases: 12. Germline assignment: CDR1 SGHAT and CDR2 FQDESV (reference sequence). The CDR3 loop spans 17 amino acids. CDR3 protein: CASSSKLQGRNNYGYTF. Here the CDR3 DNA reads TGTGCCAGCAGCTCCAAGTTACAGGGGAGAAATAACTATGGCTACACCTTC.

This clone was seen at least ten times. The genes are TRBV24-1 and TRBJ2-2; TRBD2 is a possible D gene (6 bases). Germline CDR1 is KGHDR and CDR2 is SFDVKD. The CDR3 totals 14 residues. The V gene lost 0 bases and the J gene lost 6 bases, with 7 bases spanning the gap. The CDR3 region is CATSDLGEAGELFF. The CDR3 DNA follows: TGTGCCACCAGTGATTTGGGGGAGGCCGGGGAGCTGTTTTTT.

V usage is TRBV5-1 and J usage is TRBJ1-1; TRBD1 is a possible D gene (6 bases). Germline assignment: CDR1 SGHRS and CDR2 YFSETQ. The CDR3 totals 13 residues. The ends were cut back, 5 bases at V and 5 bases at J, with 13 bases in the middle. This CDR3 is CASRISGATEAFF. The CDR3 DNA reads TGCGCCAGCAGGATCTCGGGGGCAACTGAAGCTTTCTTT.

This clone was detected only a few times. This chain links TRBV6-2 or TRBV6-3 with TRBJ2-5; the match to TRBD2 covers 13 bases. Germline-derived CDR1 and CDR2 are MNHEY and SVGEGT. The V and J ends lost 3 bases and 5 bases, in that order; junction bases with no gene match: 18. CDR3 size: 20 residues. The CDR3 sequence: CASSYPETSGRSNQWETQYF. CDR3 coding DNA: TGTGCCAGCAGTTATCCCGAGACTAGCGGGAGGTCAAATCAGTGGGAGACCCAGTACTTC.

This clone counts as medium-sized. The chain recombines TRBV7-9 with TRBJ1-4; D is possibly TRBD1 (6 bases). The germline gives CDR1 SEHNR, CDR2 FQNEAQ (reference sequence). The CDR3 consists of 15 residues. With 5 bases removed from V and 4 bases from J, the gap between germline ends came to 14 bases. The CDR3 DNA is TGTGCCAGCAGCCCCCCGACAGGCGGTAATGAAAAACTGTTTTTT. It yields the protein CASSPPTGGNEKLFF.

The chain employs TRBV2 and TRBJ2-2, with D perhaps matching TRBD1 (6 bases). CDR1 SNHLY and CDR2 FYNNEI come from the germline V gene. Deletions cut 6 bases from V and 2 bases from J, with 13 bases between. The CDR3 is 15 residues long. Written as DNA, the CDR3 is TGTGCCAGCAGGCCTAGACAGGTTAACACCGGGGAGCTGTTTTTT. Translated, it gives CASRPRQVNTGELFF.